Following are 21 T cell receptor beta chains from one sample sequenced in a study of molecular identifiers for immune sequencing clone quantification. One entry per CDR3 protein, called by TCRdb with MiXCR from the PCR reads. The profile shows 460,000 or so distinct CDR3 sequences, roughly a fifth of them singletons. Input material: naive CD8+ T cells from blood, with Jurkat cell RNA spiked in. Regarding subset: FACS-sorted CD8+CD4-CCR7+CD45RA+ naive T cells. All receptors come from a human donor in good health. Some libraries in this study had Jurkat cell RNA spiked in.

This clonotype showed up many times. The rearrangement joins TRBV4-1 to TRBJ1-5, with D perhaps matching TRBD1 (5 bases). The CDR3 consists of 15 residues. V was shortened by 0 bases and J by 7 bases, with 13 bases between the two germline ends. Looked up from germline, CDR1 is MGHRA and CDR2 is YSYEKL. CDR3 coding DNA: TGCGCCAGCAGCCAAGATCGGGGGTCGAAACAGCCCCAGCATTTT. This codes for CASSQDRGSKQPQHF.

The chain uses TRBV11-2 and TRBJ2-1; 14 bases line up with TRBD2. V shed 5 bases, J shed 1 base, and the junction held 7 bases outside the gene matches. This CDR3 contains 18 residues. CDR1 SGHAT and CDR2 FQNNGV come from the germline V gene. CDR3 DNA sequence: TGTGCCAGCAGCCCCGGACTAGCGGGAGGCCTTTCCTACAATGAGCAGTTCTTC. The encoded protein is CASSPGLAGGLSYNEQFF.

This clonotype occurred many times. The rearrangement joins TRBV30 to TRBJ1-1; D is uncertain. The CDR3 runs 13 residues. The ends were cut back, 5 bases at V and 0 bases at J, with 10 bases in the middle. In germline, CDR1 is GTSNPN, CDR2 SVGIG (reference sequence). The CDR3 coding sequence is TGTGCCTGGGGTTCTACCATGAACACTGAAGCTTTCTTT. Its translation: CAWGSTMNTEAFF.

This clonotype has more than one count but fewer than ten. V and J are TRBV5-1 and TRBJ2-7; 9 nucleotides line up with TRBD1. J gave up 6 bases and V 6 bases, and 16 bases lay outside the gene matches. CDR3 length: 16 amino acids. Germline-derived CDR1 and CDR2 are SGHRS and YFSETQ. Here the CDR3 DNA reads TGCGCCAGCAAACCCTCAGCCGGGACAGGGCCGGGCGAGCAGTACTTC. Its protein product is CASKPSAGTGPGEQYF.

As DNA, the CDR3 is TGTGCCAGCAGTGAAAGGGACAGCCTAGGGCGGAGCAATCAGCCCCAGCATTTT. Its translation is CASSERDSLGRSNQPQHF. The chain links TRBV6-1 to TRBJ1-5; 7 bases fit TRBD1. The CDR3 extends over 18 amino acids. V dropped 2 bases and J dropped 1; count of bases not matched to a gene: 11. Germline CDR1 MNHNS, CDR2 SASEGT.

This clonotype was seen at least ten times. CDR3: CASSLLVDTEAFF. The CDR3 bases are TGTGCCAGCAGCTTGTTGGTGGACACTGAAGCTTTCTTT. The chain joins TRBV5-6 to TRBJ1-1, with unresolved D. The CDR3 totals 13 residues. In germline, CDR1 is SGHDT, CDR2 YYEEEE. Trimming cost V 1 base and J 3 bases, with 7 bases left between them.

V is TRBV7-9 and J is TRBJ1-2, with TRBD1 as a possible D gene (6 bases). Germline V gene data show CDR1 as SEHNR and CDR2 as FQNEAQ (reference sequence). The CDR3 is 15 residues long. The V end lost 3 bases, the J end lost 2 bases, and 13 bases lay between the germline ends. DNA of the CDR3: TGTGCCAGCAGCTTCGATATAGGACAGAACTATGGCTACACCTTC. It specifies CASSFDIGQNYGYTF.

This clonotype has at least ten counts. The rearrangement uses TRBV4-1 and TRBJ2-1; TRBD1 aligns across 7 bases. Germline V gene data show CDR1 as MGHRA and CDR2 as YSYEKL. CDR3 length equals 13 residues. Unmatched junction bases numbered 5, after V lost 5 bases and J lost 7 bases. The CDR3: CASSSNRGNEQFF. The DNA for the CDR3 is TGCGCCAGCAGCTCCAACAGGGGAAATGAGCAGTTCTTC.

This clonotype was counted at least ten times. The gene calls are TRBV12-3 or TRBV12-4 and TRBJ2-5; 11 bases align to TRBD2. The CDR3 is 15 residues long. The V segment lost 5 bases and the J segment 1 base; nucleotides outside the gene matches: 3. CDR3 in amino acids: CASSPSGGLQETQYF. The CDR3 DNA reads TGTGCCAGCAGTCCTAGCGGGGGGCTCCAAGAGACCCAGTACTTC.

The chain employs TRBV19 and TRBJ2-3; D not certain. The germline V gene has CDR1 LNHDA and CDR2 SQIVND (reference sequence). The CDR3 runs to 14 residues. The V and J ends lost 1 base and 5 bases respectively, with 10 bases between them. The DNA of the CDR3 is TGTGCCAGTAGTATAGGATTACCGAAAGATACGCAGTATTTT. It translates to CASSIGLPKDTQYF.

A note on this clonotype: This clone may be a read error of a much larger clone one base away. The gene calls are TRBV13 and TRBJ2-3; no clear D. The CDR3 is made up of 14 amino acids. CDR1 is PRHDT, CDR2 FYEKMQ, per germline (reference sequence). CDR3 in amino acids: CVSSLVFNTDTQYF. DNA of the CDR3: TGTGTCAGCAGCTTAGTGTTTAACACAGATACGCAGTATTTT. The full variable domain, rest sourced from reference TRBV13 and TRBJ2-3, is AAGVIQSPRHLIKEKRETATLKCYPIPRHDTVYWYQQGPGQDPQFLISFYEKMQSDKGSIPDRFSAQQFSDYHSELNMSSLELGDSALYFCVSSLVFNTDTQYFGPGTRLTVL.

As DNA, the CDR3 is TGTGCCAGCAGCATCTTCAGGGGCAACACCGGGGAGCTGTTTTTT. Encoded protein: CASSIFRGNTGELFF. The chain has TRBV5-4 and TRBJ2-2; possible D gene TRBD1, 6 bases. The CDR3 covers 15 residues. Germline CDR1 is SGHNT and CDR2 is YYREEE (reference sequence). Trimming cost V 4 bases and J 2 bases, with 12 bases left between them.

This clonotype came up many times. J is TRBJ2-7 and V is TRBV7-9; 11 nucleotides align to TRBD2. V lost 5 bases to trimming and J lost 5 bases; unmatched junction nucleotides: 8. This CDR3 contains 15 residues. Germline V CDR1 and CDR2: SEHNR, FQNEAQ (reference sequence). DNA of the CDR3: TGTGCCAGCAGCCCGAGACTAGCGGGATCCGACGAGCAGTACTTC. Translation gives CASSPRLAGSDEQYF.

This clonotype was counted at least ten times. The rearrangement links TRBV14 to TRBJ1-2; the D is unclear. The germline V gene has CDR1 SGHDN and CDR2 FVKESK. The CDR3 contains 13 residues. Trimming removed 4 bases at V and 2 bases at J, with 8 bases between. The CDR3 bases are TGTGCCAGCAGCCTGGCGAGGAACTATGGCTACACCTTC. Protein product: CASSLARNYGYTF.

Ten or more counts support this clonotype. This sequence joins TRBV19 and TRBJ2-2; the D gene is possibly TRBD2 (5 bases). The CDR3 is 15 amino acids. Trimming removed 4 bases from V and 0 bases from J, with 9 bases in between. Per germline, CDR1 LNHDA and CDR2 SQIVND (reference sequence). CDR3 in DNA: TGTGCCAGTAGTACGGTCGGGGCGAACACCGGGGAGCTGTTTTTT. Amino acid sequence: CASSTVGANTGELFF.

The chain combines TRBV27 with TRBJ1-6; the match to TRBD1 covers 7 bases. Germline V gene sequence: CDR1 MNHEY, CDR2 SMNVEV (reference sequence). The V segment lost 1 base and the J segment 8 bases; nucleotides outside the gene matches: 5. The CDR3 contains 15 residues. Here the CDR3 DNA reads TGTGCCAGCAGTTTATTCGACAGGGCGGATTCACCCCTCCACTTT. Encoded protein: CASSLFDRADSPLHF.

The chain couples TRBV4-3 to TRBJ1-2, with TRBD1 as a possible D gene (5 bases). CDR1 is LGHNA, CDR2 YSLEER, per germline. Trimming removed 1 base at V and 3 bases at J, with 18 bases between. The CDR3 loop spans 17 amino acids. CDR3 protein: CASSQGPGFRDYYGYTF. CDR3 DNA: TGCGCCAGCAGCCAAGGGCCAGGGTTTCGCGATTACTATGGCTACACCTTC.

This clonotype showed up many times. The chain uses TRBV29-1 and TRBJ1-1; possibly TRBD1 for D (6 bases). Between the trimmed V and J ends, which lost 3 bases and 6 bases, there was a span of 11 bases. This CDR3 is built from 12 residues. In germline, CDR1 is SQVTM, CDR2 ANQGSEA. DNA for the CDR3: TGCAGCGTTGATCAGGGGTCTGCTGAAGCTTTCTTT. Protein product: CSVDQGSAEAFF. Combining the CDR3 with reference TRBV29-1 and TRBJ1-1 gives the whole variable domain SAVISQKPSRDICQRGTSLTIQCQVDSQVTMMFWYRQQPGQSLTLIATANQGSEATYESGFVIDKFPISRPNLTFSTLTVSNMSPEDSSIYLCSVDQGSAEAFFGQGTRLTVV.

This clonotype was observed a handful of times. The V and J genes are TRBV6-5 and TRBJ1-1; perhaps TRBD1 as D (6 bases). Trimming removed 0 bases at V and 5 bases at J, with 13 bases between. The germline gives CDR1 MNHEY, CDR2 SVGAGI. This CDR3 spans 15 amino acids. The CDR3 reads CASSYSRGGKTEAFF. DNA of the CDR3: TGTGCCAGCAGTTACTCGAGAGGGGGGAAGACTGAAGCTTTCTTT.

A note on this clonotype: Since no conserved phenylalanine or tryptophan closes the CDR3, a read error is the likely cause. The chain employs TRBV19 and TRBJ1-3; D is unresolved. This CDR3 has 15 residues. Germline-derived CDR1 and CDR2 are LNHDA and SQIVND (reference sequence). The V end lost 3 bases, the J end lost 0 bases, and 9 bases lay between the germline ends. The CDR3 region is CASSIHMSSGNTIYS. DNA for the CDR3: TGTGCCAGTAGTATCCACATGAGCTCTGGAAACACCATATATTCT.

This clonotype appeared many times. The CDR3 DNA is TGTGCCAGCAGCTTGGAATTGCGGGACACTGAAGCTTTCTTT. It specifies CASSLELRDTEAFF. This rearrangement joins TRBV5-4 to TRBJ1-1; D not resolved. The germline V gene has CDR1 SGHNT and CDR2 YYREEE (reference sequence). The CDR3 totals 14 residues. V was cut by 0 bases and J by 3 bases, with 9 bases left in between.